Each of the 12 T cell receptor beta chains below was sequenced from the same sample in a study of CXCR3-negative and CXCR3-positive naive CD8 T cells. UMI-tagged TRB cDNA libraries were built via 5' RACE. TCRdb reanalyzed the 5' RACE reads, giving one entry per CDR3 protein sequence and no DNA. The sample's table shows more than 80,000 distinct CDR3 sequences. Study outcomes and limitations: More hydrophobic TRB CDR3s occurred in CXCR3-positive than in CXCR3-negative naive cells.

For these TCRs, the target antigens are not known. What was sequenced was naive CXCR3+ CD8+ T cells from blood. The subset: CD45RO-CCR7+CD27+CD95- naive CD8+ T cells expressing CXCR3 (TNR3+). Receptor source: a human donor in good health. Some clones in this sample may be carry-over from other donors' samples.

This chain links TRBV28 with TRBJ2-7; the TCRdb D gene call, TRBD1, has no DNA to confirm it. The V gene's germline CDR1 is MDHEN and CDR2 SYDVKM. The CDR3 covers 14 residues. This chain's CDR3 is CATRGGGDTYEQYF.

The V call is TRBV7-9, the J call TRBJ1-2. The CDR3 length is 13 residues. CDR1 and CDR2 (germline): SEHNR, FQNEAQ (reference sequence). CDR3: CASSGGTNYGYTF.

V and J are TRBV5-1 and TRBJ2-2; there is no DNA to check the TCRdb D call of TRBD1. The CDR3 length is 15 residues. CDR1 and CDR2 from the germline V gene are SGHRS and YFSETQ. CDR3 amino acids: CASSLGQGWTGELFF.

This chain uses TRBV27 with TRBJ2-5; the D call of TRBD1 rests on TCRdb alone, since no DNA is present to check it. CDR3 length: 14 residues. The germline CDR1 and CDR2 sequences are MNHEY and SMNVEV (reference sequence). The CDR3 sequence is CASSLGGHQETQYF.

The rearrangement joins TRBV5-8 to TRBJ2-7. The length of the CDR3 is 12 residues. Germline V gives CDR1 SGHTS, CDR2 YDEGEE. Here the CDR3 reads CASSLAIDEQYF. Drawing the rest from reference TRBV5-8 and TRBJ2-7, the complete variable domain is EAGVTQSPTHLIKTRGQQATLRCSPISGHTSVYWYQQALGLGLQFLLWYDEGEERNRGNFPPRFSGRQFPNYSSELNVNALELEDSALYLCASSLAIDEQYFGPGTRLTVT.

The J gene is TRBJ2-7, the V gene TRBV29-1. This CDR3 has 12 residues. Germline V gene sequence: CDR1 SQVTM, CDR2 ANQGSEA. CDR3 protein: CTVEAFPFEQYF.

This chain connects TRBV23-1 to TRBJ2-5. TRBV23-1 is reported as an ORF; its role is uncertain. The CDR3 covers 11 residues. This chain's CDR3 is CASSQTETQYF.

The chain joins TRBV10-2 to TRBJ2-7; the D gene TCRdb calls, TRBD2, cannot be checked with no DNA. The CDR3 runs to 16 residues. The germline V gene has CDR1 WSHSY and CDR2 SAAADI. CDR3 sequence reads: CASRAGLAGSSYEQYF.

The CDR3 is CSVYGRPDEQFF. The J gene is TRBJ2-1, the V gene TRBV29-1. The germline V gene encodes CDR1 SQVTM and CDR2 ANQGSEA. The CDR3 length is 12 residues.

This CDR3 reads CASSLAGVWHEQFF. This chain uses TRBV28 with TRBJ2-1; TCRdb's D call, TRBD2, is unchecked because there is no DNA. Germline values: CDR1 MDHEN, CDR2 SYDVKM. The CDR3 is made up of 14 amino acids.

V usage is TRBV6-5 and J usage is TRBJ2-7; the TCRdb call, TRBD1, lacks DNA for checking. This CDR3 has 13 amino acids. Germline CDR1 and CDR2: MNHEY and SVGAGI. The CDR3 spells CASSYTGGYEQYF.

The chain carries TRBV28 and TRBJ2-3; the D gene TCRdb calls, TRBD1, cannot be checked with no DNA. Germline-derived CDR1 and CDR2 are MDHEN and SYDVKM. The CDR3 contains 18 residues. This chain's CDR3 is CASSLQGAIYLREDTQYF.